This T cell receptor beta chain was captured by sequencing in a study of vaccination and CD4 T cells after COVID-19 (dated 2022 in TCRdb). Regarding the study in general: SARS-CoV-2 positivity had been established in the convalescent patients by nasal swab PCR, and mild disease was recorded in about 9 of these patients and severe disease in one. Six males and four females were included in the convalescent cohort, with two Hispanic individuals, seven Caucasians, two Asians and one multiracial person represented. Two doses of either the Pfizer-BioNTech BNT162b2 vaccine (n=8) or the Moderna mRNA-1273 vaccine (n=2) were administered to participants. Post-COVID blood samples were collected from convalescent patients a median of about 92 days after diagnosis, with a range of roughly 35 to 180 days. Post-vaccine blood samples were collected a median of 72 days after the second vaccine dose, ranging from roughly 13 to 241 days. Culture stimuli were overlapping spike peptide pools from SARS-CoV-2 and from the common cold coronaviruses HCoV-NL63, HCoV-OC43 and HCoV-229E. As controls, cultures received a CEFX viral epitope pool (the positive control), an HIV-1 Nef peptide pool (the negative control), or no peptide at all. In ten to eleven COVID-19 convalescent patients and a few infection-naive healthy vaccine recipients, researchers compared the spike-specific CD4+ TCR repertoire from before mRNA vaccination with the repertoire from after. Broad study findings and their caveats: Of the vaccine-specific clones found in convalescent patients, nearly all (304 of 307) were mono-reactive for SARS-CoV-2 spike instead of being cross-reactive with common cold coronaviruses. The study included relatively few convalescent patients and did not analyze early timepoints after natural infection. Among the post-vaccine SARS-CoV-2-reactive clones in convalescent patients, a median about 86% showed up only after vaccination, which suggests vaccine-specific priming. Although the median number of SARS-CoV-2-reactive clonotypes went up from roughly 19 after infection to around 39 after vaccination, the increase was not significant.

Library preparation used PCR. At the Johns Hopkins FTIC core, DNA from the cultured CD4+ T cells underwent TCR sequencing with the Oncomine TCR Beta short-read assay. The QIAamp micro DNA kit was used to extract genomic DNA from the cultured CD4+ T cells. Oncomine TCR Beta libraries made from cultured CD4+ T cells were pooled using unique dual indexes and sequenced on an Illumina iSeq 100. On the study's bioinformatics: Non-productive sequences were removed, and CDR3s not starting with C, not ending with F or W, or shorter than 7 amino acids were discarded. The MANAFEST web application was used to identify antigen-specific clonotypes by comparing peptide-stimulated wells against reference wells and other culture wells. For a clone to be called positive, the clone needed an FDR below 0.05, an odds ratio above 5, and a productive frequency above 0.1% in at least two of three replicate wells. A clonotype was classed as cross-reactive if the clonotype showed significant expansion both in SARS-CoV-2 spike wells and in at least one common cold coronavirus spike condition. Similarity between CDR3 sequences was evaluated in R version 3.6.1 using Levenshtein distances (stringdist) and unrooted phylogenetic trees (ape). TCRdb reworked the public reads: Q25 trimming with fastp, MiXCR clone assembly, productive beta chains retained. CDR3 protein sequences are deduplicated, and each keeps its most common genes and DNA. TCRdb, not the authors, supplied the V and J calls. A total of several thousand distinct CDR3 sequences appear in this sample, roughly 23% of them only once. Over 50% of the sample is held by the ten biggest clonotypes.

Comment on this clonotype: Its antigen is currently not known. There are no base qualities to consult, and no much larger clone falls within one base.

V and J are truncated by 6 bases and 4 bases respectively, leaving an intervening sequence of 13 bases. The CDR3 has 15 amino acids, counting the end cysteine and phenylalanine. Here the CDR3 DNA is all that survives: 45 bases in frame from base 1. CDR1 and CDR2, looked up from the germline V gene, are MNHNS and SASEGT. According to the study, the label for this sample's treatment or condition signals: 10-day PBMC culture with coronavirus spike peptide pools or control peptides (ViraFEST assay). To expand antigen-specific T cells with peptide pools and then pick out the expanded clonotypes through TCR sequencing, the study relied on the ViraFEST assay. The convalescent patients' positive SARS-CoV-2 PCR tests fell between March and December 2020, which was before the Alpha, Beta and Delta variants emerged in the United States. About 2 million PBMCs per well were cultured in IMDM with roughly 5% human AB serum and approximately 10 IU/ml IL-2, plus 10 ug/ml peptide pools. On days 3 and 7, half of the culture medium was replaced with fresh IL-2-containing medium. After 10 days of culture, CD4+ T cells were isolated by negative selection using the EasySep CD4+ T cell isolation kit. PBMCs were separated from whole blood using Ficoll-Paque Plus gradient centrifugation and then either used fresh or cryopreserved at -140C. Triplicate wells were generally used for each culture condition.

This material consisted of CD4+ T cells from blood, cultured in vitro, taken after SARS-CoV-2 vaccination. The TCR was taken from a human donor who had recovered from COVID-19. The chain links TRBV6-1 with TRBJ1-6; no D gene is confidently identified. At the DNA level, the sequence is TGTGCCAGCAGGCCAGGTCCGGGTTATAATTCACCCCTCCACTTT. The resulting protein is CASRPGPGYNSPLHF.